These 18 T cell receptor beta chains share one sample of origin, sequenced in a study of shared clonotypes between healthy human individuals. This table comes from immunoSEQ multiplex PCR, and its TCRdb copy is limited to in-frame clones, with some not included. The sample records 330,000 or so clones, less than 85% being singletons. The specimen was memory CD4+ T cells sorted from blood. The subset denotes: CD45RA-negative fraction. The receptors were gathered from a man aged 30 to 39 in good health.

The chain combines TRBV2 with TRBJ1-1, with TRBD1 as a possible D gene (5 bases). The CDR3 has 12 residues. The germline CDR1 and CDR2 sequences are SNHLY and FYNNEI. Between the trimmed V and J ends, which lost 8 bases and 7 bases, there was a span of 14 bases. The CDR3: CASSGRGDEAFF. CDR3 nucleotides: TGTGCCAGCTCCGGACGAGGGGATGAAGCTTTCTTT.

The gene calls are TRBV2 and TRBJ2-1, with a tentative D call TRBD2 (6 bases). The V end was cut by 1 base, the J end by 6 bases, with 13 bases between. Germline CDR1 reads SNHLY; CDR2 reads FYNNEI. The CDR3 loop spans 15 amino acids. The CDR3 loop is CASSEESGTFNEQFF. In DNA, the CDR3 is TGTGCCAGCAGTGAAGAGTCCGGGACTTTCAATGAGCAGTTCTTC.

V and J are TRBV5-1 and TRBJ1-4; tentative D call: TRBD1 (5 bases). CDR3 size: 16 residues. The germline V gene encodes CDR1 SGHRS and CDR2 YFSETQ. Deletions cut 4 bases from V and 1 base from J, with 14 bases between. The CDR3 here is CASSILGVQTNEKLFF. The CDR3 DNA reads TGCGCCAGCAGCATACTAGGGGTGCAAACTAATGAAAAACTGTTTTTT.

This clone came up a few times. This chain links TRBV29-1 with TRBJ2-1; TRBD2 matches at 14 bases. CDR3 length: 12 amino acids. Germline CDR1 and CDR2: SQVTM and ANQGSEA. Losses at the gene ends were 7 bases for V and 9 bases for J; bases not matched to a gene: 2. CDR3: CSAGLAGGEQFF. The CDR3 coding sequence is TGCAGCGCAGGACTAGCGGGAGGTGAGCAGTTCTTC.

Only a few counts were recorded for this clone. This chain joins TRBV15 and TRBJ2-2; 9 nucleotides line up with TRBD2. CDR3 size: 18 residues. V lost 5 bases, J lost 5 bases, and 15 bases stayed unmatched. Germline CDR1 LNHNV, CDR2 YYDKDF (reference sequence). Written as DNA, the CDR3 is TGTGCCACCAGCGCGCGGGGGGGAGTGAGCGGGGTAACCGGGGAGCTGTTTTTT. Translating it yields CATSARGGVSGVTGELFF.

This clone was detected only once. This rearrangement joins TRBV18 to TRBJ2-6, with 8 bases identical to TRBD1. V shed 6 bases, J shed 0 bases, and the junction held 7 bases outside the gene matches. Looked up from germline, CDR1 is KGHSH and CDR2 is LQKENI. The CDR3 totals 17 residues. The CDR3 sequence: CASSLGQGGSGANVLTF. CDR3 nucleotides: TGTGCCAGCTCCCTAGGACAGGGAGGCTCTGGGGCCAACGTCCTGACTTTC.

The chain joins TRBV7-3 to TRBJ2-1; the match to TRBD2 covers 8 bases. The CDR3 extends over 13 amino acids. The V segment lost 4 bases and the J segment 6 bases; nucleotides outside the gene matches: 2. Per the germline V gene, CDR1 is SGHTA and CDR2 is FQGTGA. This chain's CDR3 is CASSSGLANEQFF. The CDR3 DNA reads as TGTGCCAGCAGCTCCGGACTAGCCAATGAGCAGTTCTTC.

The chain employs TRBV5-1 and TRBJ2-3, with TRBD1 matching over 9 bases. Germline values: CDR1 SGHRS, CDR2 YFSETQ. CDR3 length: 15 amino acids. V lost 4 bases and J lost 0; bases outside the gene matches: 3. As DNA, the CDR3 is TGCGCCAGCAGCGACGGGACAGGGAGCACAGATACGCAGTATTTT. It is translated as CASSDGTGSTDTQYF.

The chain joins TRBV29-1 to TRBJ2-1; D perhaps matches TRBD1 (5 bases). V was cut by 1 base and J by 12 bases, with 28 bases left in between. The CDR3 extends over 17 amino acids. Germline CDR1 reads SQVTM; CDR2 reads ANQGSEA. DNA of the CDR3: TGCAGCGTTGAAGCGTACAGGCTGGGGCAGGACCGAGATGGGCAGTTCTTC. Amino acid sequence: CSVEAYRLGQDRDGQFF.

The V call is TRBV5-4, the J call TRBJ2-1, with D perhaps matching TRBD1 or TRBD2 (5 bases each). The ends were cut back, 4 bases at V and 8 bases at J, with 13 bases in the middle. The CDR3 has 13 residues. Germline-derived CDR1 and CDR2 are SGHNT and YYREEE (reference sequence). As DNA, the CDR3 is TGTGCCAGCAGCCAGGTTGTGGGGGATGAGCAGTTCTTC. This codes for CASSQVVGDEQFF.

Written as DNA, the CDR3 is TGTGCCAGCAGTTCCAGCGGGAGGCAAACAGATACGCAGTATTTT. Translating it yields CASSSSGRQTDTQYF. The chain has TRBV5-4 and TRBJ2-3, with TRBD2 matching 9 bases. V trimming: 5 bases; J trimming: 3 bases; junction bases outside the gene matches: 7. The germline CDR1 and CDR2 sequences are SGHNT and YYREEE (reference sequence). The length of the CDR3 is 15 residues. The whole variable domain, remainder taken from reference TRBV5-4 and TRBJ2-3, is ETGVTQSPTHLIKTRGQQVTLRCSSQSGHNTVSWYQQALGQGPQFIFQYYREEENGRGNFPPRFSGLQFPNYSSELNVNALELDDSALYLCASSSSGRQTDTQYFGPGTRLTVL.

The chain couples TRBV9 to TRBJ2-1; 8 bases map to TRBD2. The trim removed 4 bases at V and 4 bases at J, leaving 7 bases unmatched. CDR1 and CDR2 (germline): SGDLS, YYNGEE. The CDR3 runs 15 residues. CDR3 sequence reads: CASSPQASGYNEQFF. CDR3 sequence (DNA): TGTGCCAGCAGCCCACAGGCTAGCGGGTACAATGAGCAGTTCTTC.

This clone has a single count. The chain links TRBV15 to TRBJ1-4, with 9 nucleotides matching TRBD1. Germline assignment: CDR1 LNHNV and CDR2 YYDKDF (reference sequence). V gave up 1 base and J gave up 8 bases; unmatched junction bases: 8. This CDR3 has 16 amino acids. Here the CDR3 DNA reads TGTGCCACCAGCAGAGGAAGTGGACAGGGGAGGGAAAAACTGTTTTTT. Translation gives CATSRGSGQGREKLFF.

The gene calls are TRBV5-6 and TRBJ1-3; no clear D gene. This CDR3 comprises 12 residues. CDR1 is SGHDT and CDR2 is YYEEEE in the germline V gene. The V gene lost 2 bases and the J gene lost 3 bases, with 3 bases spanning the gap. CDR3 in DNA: TGTGCCAGCAGCTTTATTGGAAACACCATATATTTT. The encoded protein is CASSFIGNTIYF.

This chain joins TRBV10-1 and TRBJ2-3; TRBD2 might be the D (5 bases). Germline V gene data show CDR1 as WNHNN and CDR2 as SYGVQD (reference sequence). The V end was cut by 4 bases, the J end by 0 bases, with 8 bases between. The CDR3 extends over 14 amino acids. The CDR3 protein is CASSAGMSTDTQYF. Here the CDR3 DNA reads TGCGCCAGCAGTGCCGGGATGAGCACAGATACGCAGTATTTT.

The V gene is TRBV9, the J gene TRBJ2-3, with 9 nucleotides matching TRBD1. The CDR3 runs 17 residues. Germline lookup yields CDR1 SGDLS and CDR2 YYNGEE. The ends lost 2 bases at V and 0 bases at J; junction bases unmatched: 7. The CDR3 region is CASSVLQGAASTDTQYF. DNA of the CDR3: TGTGCCAGCAGCGTTCTACAGGGGGCGGCAAGCACAGATACGCAGTATTTT.

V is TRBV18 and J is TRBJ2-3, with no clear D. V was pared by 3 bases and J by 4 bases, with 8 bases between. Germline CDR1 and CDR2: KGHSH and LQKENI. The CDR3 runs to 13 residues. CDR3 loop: CASSPIRADTQYF. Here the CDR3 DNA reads TGTGCCAGCTCACCTATAAGGGCAGATACGCAGTATTTT.

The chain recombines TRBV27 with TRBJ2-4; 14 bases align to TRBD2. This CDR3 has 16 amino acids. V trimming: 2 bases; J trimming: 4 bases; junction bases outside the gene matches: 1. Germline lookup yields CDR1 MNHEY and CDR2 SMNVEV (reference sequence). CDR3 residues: CASSLRLAGGKNIQYF. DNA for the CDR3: TGTGCCAGCAGTTTAAGACTAGCGGGAGGGAAAAACATTCAGTACTTC.